These 27 T cell receptor beta chains share one sample of origin, sequenced in a study of cytomegalovirus exposure and HLA in healthy donors. The study ran its PCR with 60 Vbeta and 13 Jbeta primers. Method: immunoSEQ multiplex PCR; TCRdb's copy keeps in-frame clones and lacks some. The sample has approximately 210,000 clones; roughly three quarters are singletons. Sequenced material: PBMCs. These receptors were collected from a male donor in good health and CMV-seropositive.

V is TRBV7-9 and J is TRBJ2-1, with TRBD2 identical over 8 bases. The germline CDR1 and CDR2 sequences are SEHNR and FQNEAQ (reference sequence). The CDR3 covers 15 residues. V was clipped by 2 bases and J by 7 bases; unmatched bases: 7. The CDR3 spells CASSLSGGGLNEQFF. The DNA of the CDR3 is TGTGCCAGCAGCTTATCGGGAGGGGGGTTGAATGAGCAGTTCTTC.

V and J are TRBV28 and TRBJ2-2; TRBD2 aligns across 9 bases. CDR1 is MDHEN and CDR2 is SYDVKM in the germline V gene. This CDR3 spans 15 amino acids. The V gene end was trimmed by 7 bases and the J gene end by 4 bases; junction bases not matched to a gene: 7. CDR3 protein: CASTHRAGGTGELFF. In nucleotides, the CDR3 is TGTGCCAGCACCCACCGAGCGGGAGGCACCGGGGAGCTGTTTTTT.

This chain links TRBV30 with TRBJ1-1, with 8 nucleotides matching TRBD1. The CDR3 runs to 14 residues. Trimming removed 7 bases from V and 6 bases from J; junction bases left unmatched: 13. Per germline, CDR1 GTSNPN and CDR2 SVGIG (reference sequence). In nucleotides, the CDR3 is TGTGCCTTCTCAGGGGGCGGGGTTGGGGCTGAAGCTTTCTTT. It encodes CAFSGGGVGAEAFF.

This chain connects TRBV7-2 to TRBJ1-4; D is unresolved. Germline V lookup: CDR1 SGHTA, CDR2 FQGNSA. V lost 3 bases and J lost 4, with 9 bases in between. The CDR3 spans 14 residues. CDR3 bases: TGTGCCAGCAGCTTGACGCAGCGTAATGAAAAACTGTTTTTT. Protein sequence: CASSLTQRNEKLFF. The full variable domain, its missing parts supplied by reference TRBV7-2 and TRBJ1-4, is GAGVSQSPSNKVTEKGKDVELRCDPISGHTALYWYRQSLGQGLEFLIYFQGNSAPDKSGLPSDRFSAERTGGSVSTLTIQRTQQEDSAVYLCASSLTQRNEKLFFGSGTQLSVL.

The V call is TRBV27, the J call TRBJ2-7, with D unresolved. The CDR3 runs to 13 residues. The germline gives CDR1 MNHEY, CDR2 SMNVEV (reference sequence). V was trimmed by 0 bases and J by 2 bases, leaving 5 bases between them. In DNA, the CDR3 is TGTGCCAGCAGTTTATCACAACCCTACGAGCAGTACTTC. Its translation is CASSLSQPYEQYF.

This rearrangement joins TRBV7-3 to TRBJ1-2; the D is unclear. Germline assignment: CDR1 SGHTA and CDR2 FQGTGA. The CDR3 runs to 13 residues. V was cut by 6 bases and J by 2 bases, with 10 bases left in between. CDR3 loop: CASSRGGNYGYTF. The CDR3, as DNA: TGTGCCAGCAGTCGGGGTGGGAACTATGGCTACACCTTC. Drawing the rest from reference TRBV7-3 and TRBJ1-2, the complete variable domain is GAGVSQTPSNKVTEKGKYVELRCDPISGHTALYWYRQSLGQGPEFLIYFQGTGAADDSGLPNDRFFAVRPEGSVSTLKIQRTERGDSAVYLCASSRGGNYGYTFGSGTRLTVV.

V and J are TRBV9 and TRBJ1-4; D is unclear. V gave up 5 bases and J gave up 5 bases, with 10 bases separating them. CDR3 length equals 13 residues. Germline-derived CDR1 and CDR2 are SGDLS and YYNGEE. The CDR3, as DNA: TGTGCCAGCAGTCCCTACCCCAATGAAAAACTGTTTTTT. Residues: CASSPYPNEKLFF. Based on the CDR3 plus reference TRBV9 and TRBJ1-4, the full variable domain is DSGVTQTPKHLITATGQRVTLRCSPRSGDLSVYWYQQSLDQGLQFLIQYYNGEERAKGNILERFSAQQFPDLHSELNLSSLELGDSALYFCASSPYPNEKLFFGSGTQLSVL.

The rearrangement joins TRBV19 to TRBJ2-7, with 9 bases lining up with TRBD2. V lost 6 bases and J lost 7; bases outside the gene matches: 13. In germline, CDR1 is LNHDA, CDR2 SQIVND (reference sequence). CDR3 size: 15 residues. The CDR3 coding sequence is TGTGCCAGTAGGGCTCCCGTAGCGGGAGCGGGAGAGCAGTACTTC. Translation: CASRAPVAGAGEQYF.

The chain carries TRBV15 and TRBJ2-1; D unresolved. The germline gives CDR1 LNHNV, CDR2 YYDKDF (reference sequence). CDR3 length: 15 residues. Between the trimmed V and J ends, which lost 1 base and 2 bases, there was a span of 9 bases. CDR3 DNA sequence: TGTGCCACCAGCAGAGTAAGAGAAGCCTACAATGAGCAGTTCTTC. Translated: CATSRVREAYNEQFF.

Only a few counts were recorded for this clone. The chain uses TRBV5-4 and TRBJ2-7; 8 bases agree with TRBD1. Germline CDR1 is SGHNT and CDR2 is YYREEE (reference sequence). V was pared by 4 bases and J by 4 bases, with 10 bases of the junction left unmatched. The CDR3 is made up of 15 amino acids. DNA for the CDR3: TGTGCCAGCAGCCAGGACAGGGACCGTCCGTACGAGCAGTACTTC. Amino acids: CASSQDRDRPYEQYF. The full variable domain, completed using reference TRBV5-4 and TRBJ2-7, is ETGVTQSPTHLIKTRGQQVTLRCSSQSGHNTVSWYQQALGQGPQFIFQYYREEENGRGNFPPRFSGLQFPNYSSELNVNALELDDSALYLCASSQDRDRPYEQYFGPGTRLTVT.

The chain uses TRBV2 and TRBJ2-3; D is unresolved. The CDR3 is made up of 15 amino acids. Between the trimmed V and J ends, which lost 1 base and 0 bases, there was a span of 8 bases. Per the germline V gene, CDR1 is SNHLY and CDR2 is FYNNEI. The CDR3 is CASSEGLVSTDTQYF. CDR3 nucleotide sequence: TGTGCCAGCAGTGAAGGCCTAGTGAGCACAGATACGCAGTATTTT.

This chain links TRBV5-4 with TRBJ1-2; 10 bases agree with TRBD1. Germline CDR1 and CDR2: SGHNT and YYREEE (reference sequence). The CDR3 loop spans 15 amino acids. V lost 4 bases and J lost 2; bases outside the gene matches: 5. DNA of the CDR3: TGTGCCAGCAGCCCAGGGGGACAGGGGAACTATGGCTACACCTTC. Translated: CASSPGGQGNYGYTF.

V and J are TRBV10-3 and TRBJ1-2; D is perhaps TRBD1 (5 bases). Germline V gene lookup returns CDR1 ENHRY and CDR2 SYGVKD. The CDR3 length is 15 residues. The ends were cut back, 0 bases at V and 3 bases at J, with 11 bases in the middle. The CDR3 loop reads CAISESKGRDYGYTF. As DNA, the CDR3 is TGTGCCATCAGTGAGTCGAAGGGGCGAGACTATGGCTACACCTTC.

The chain uses TRBV5-6 and TRBJ1-1; D may be TRBD1 (5 bases). CDR1 and CDR2 (germline): SGHDT, YYEEEE. The CDR3 extends over 14 amino acids. Between the trimmed V and J ends, which lost 4 bases and 6 bases, there was a span of 16 bases. The CDR3 coding sequence is TGTGCCAGCAGCGCCGTCTGGGAGGGGTCTGAAGCTTTCTTT. It codes for CASSAVWEGSEAFF.

V gene TRBV7-9 combines with J gene TRBJ2-7; D perhaps matches TRBD2 (6 bases). Germline V gives CDR1 SEHNR, CDR2 FQNEAQ (reference sequence). There are 16 residues in the CDR3. Trimming left V 5 bases short and J 2 bases short, with 19 bases between. The CDR3 DNA follows: TGTGCCAGCAGCCGACCAAATGGGGGGAAGACCTACGAGCAGTACTTC. Its translation: CASSRPNGGKTYEQYF. The full variable domain, with the rest looked up from reference TRBV7-9 and TRBJ2-7, is DTGVSQNPRHKITKRGQNVTFRCDPISEHNRLYWYRQTLGQGPEFLTYFQNEAQLEKSRLLSDRFSAERPKGSFSTLEIQRTEQGDSAMYLCASSRPNGGKTYEQYFGPGTRLTVT.

The genes are TRBV28 and TRBJ2-5; perhaps TRBD2 as D (7 bases). Trimming took off 2 bases at V and 5 bases at J, with 15 bases between the two ends. The CDR3 loop spans 15 amino acids. Looked up from germline, CDR1 is MDHEN and CDR2 is SYDVKM. The CDR3 region has the DNA TGTGCCAGCAGTTTAGGGGGGGCGCGCCGTGAGACCCAGTACTTC. Amino acids: CASSLGGARRETQYF.

V usage is TRBV27 and J usage is TRBJ2-7; TRBD1 matches 8 bases. Unmatched junction bases numbered 3, after V lost 0 bases and J lost 2 bases. Germline V gene lookup returns CDR1 MNHEY and CDR2 SMNVEV (reference sequence). The CDR3 spans 15 residues. CDR3 DNA: TGTGCCAGCAGTTTATCCGCAGGGGGCCCCTACGAGCAGTACTTC. Its protein is CASSLSAGGPYEQYF.

V is TRBV4-2 and J is TRBJ1-6; D is unclear. The CDR3 totals 15 residues. V lost 0 bases and J lost 6, with 9 bases in between. Germline CDR1 LGHNA, CDR2 YNFKEQ. The CDR3 nucleotides read TGTGCCAGCAGCCAAGACAGGTCTCTTAATTCACCCCTCCACTTT. Its protein is CASSQDRSLNSPLHF.

This clone has only one observation. The CDR3 reads CASSPDSPIEAFF. DNA for the CDR3: TGTGCCAGCAGTCCCGACAGCCCGATTGAAGCTTTCTTT. This sequence joins TRBV28 and TRBJ1-1; D perhaps matches TRBD1 (5 bases). V lost 5 bases, J lost 7 bases, and 14 bases lay in between. Germline V CDR1 and CDR2: MDHEN, SYDVKM. The CDR3 extends over 13 amino acids.

This clone was observed once. The CDR3 DNA follows: TGTGCCAGCAGCTTCGTAAGACTCAACACTCACAATGAGCAGTTCTTC. This gives the protein CASSFVRLNTHNEQFF. The chain carries TRBV11-3 and TRBJ2-1; D is undetermined. This CDR3 is 16 amino acids long. Per the germline V gene, CDR1 is SGHNT and CDR2 is YENEEA. V was clipped by 3 bases and J by 5 bases, with 17 bases between them.

The chain links TRBV6-1 to TRBJ1-2; TRBD1 might be the D (5 bases). V was pared by 3 bases and J by 5 bases, with 13 bases between. The CDR3 length is 14 residues. Germline-derived CDR1 and CDR2 are MNHNS and SASEGT. The CDR3 protein is CASSEWGVWYGYTF. The CDR3, as DNA: TGTGCCAGCAGTGAGTGGGGCGTTTGGTATGGCTACACCTTC.

This clone was detected only a few times. This chain uses TRBV25-1 with TRBJ2-2, with D possibly being TRBD2 (5 bases). Germline V lookup: CDR1 MGHDK, CDR2 SYGVNS. The germline V and J ends were trimmed by 5 bases and 5 bases, with 6 bases remaining between them. The CDR3 loop spans 12 amino acids. The CDR3 DNA follows: TGTGCCAGCAGTACTAGTACCGGGGAGCTGTTTTTT. As protein: CASSTSTGELFF.

The chain is built from TRBV28 and TRBJ2-3; 11 nucleotides match TRBD1. Germline V gene data show CDR1 as MDHEN and CDR2 as SYDVKM. The CDR3 is 15 amino acids. V gave up 6 bases and J gave up 8 bases; unmatched junction bases: 10. The DNA of the CDR3 is TGTGCCAGCAGCACCCTCGGACAGGGGGCGGGTACGCAGTATTTT. It yields the protein CASSTLGQGAGTQYF.

V gene TRBV28 combines with J gene TRBJ2-7; TRBD2 agrees at 7 bases. Germline CDR1 is MDHEN and CDR2 is SYDVKM. CDR3 length: 15 amino acids. V shed 7 bases, J shed 2 bases, and the junction held 11 bases outside the gene matches. CDR3 nucleotides: TGTGCCAGCATAACGGGGACCGGGAGGCCCTACGAGCAGTACTTC. It codes for CASITGTGRPYEQYF.

V and J are TRBV19 and TRBJ2-3; 7 bases line up with TRBD1. CDR1 LNHDA and CDR2 SQIVND come from the germline V gene (reference sequence). CDR3 length equals 14 residues. V was clipped by 11 bases and J by 0 bases; unmatched bases: 8. CDR3 amino acids: CAVRGQGSTDTQYF. The CDR3 DNA reads as TGTGCCGTTAGGGGGCAGGGAAGCACAGATACGCAGTATTTT. The full variable domain, its missing parts supplied by reference TRBV19 and TRBJ2-3, is DGGITQSPKYLFRKEGQNVTLSCEQNLNHDAMYWYRQDPGQGLRLIYYSQIVNDFQKGDIAEGYSVSREKKESFPLTVTSAQKNPTAFYLCAVRGQGSTDTQYFGPGTRLTVL.

The chain recombines TRBV6-5 with TRBJ2-7, with 11 bases fitting TRBD1. V trimming: 11 bases; J trimming: 1 base; junction bases outside the gene matches: 4. CDR1 is MNHEY, CDR2 SVGAGI, per germline. The CDR3 covers 13 residues. The CDR3 DNA follows: TGTGCCGTAGGGACAGGGGGATCCTACGAGCAGTACTTC. This codes for CAVGTGGSYEQYF.

This chain joins TRBV5-1 and TRBJ2-7, with D unclear. The CDR3 has 13 residues. Germline values: CDR1 SGHRS, CDR2 YFSETQ. V was clipped by 4 bases and J by 0 bases, with 8 bases between them. CDR3 region: CASSPFSSYEQYF. The CDR3 DNA reads TGCGCCAGCAGCCCGTTTAGCTCCTACGAGCAGTACTTC.